The 13 T cell receptor beta chains presented below share a single source sample, sequenced in a study of blood T cell repertoires in COVID-19. Data came from immunoSEQ multiplex PCR; TCRdb stores just in-frame clones and leaves some out. This table has some 180,000 clones, approximately 80% appearing once. Sequencing was performed on peripheral blood. The receptors stem from a man between 50 and 59 years old who had recovered from COVID-19.

This rearrangement joins TRBV18 to TRBJ2-2, with no clear D. Trimming removed 0 bases at V and 0 bases at J, with 8 bases between. This CDR3 has 16 residues. From germline, CDR1 is KGHSH and CDR2 LQKENI. The CDR3 region has the DNA TGTGCCAGCTCACCACCGACACCCTCGAACACCGGGGAGCTGTTTTTT. Amino acid sequence: CASSPPTPSNTGELFF.

In its sample, this clone was seen once. Additional DNA sequences in this sample encode the identical CDR3. The chain combines TRBV12-3 or TRBV12-4 with TRBJ2-1; D is possibly TRBD1 (6 bases). Trimming stripped 3 bases from V and 9 bases from J, with 9 bases between. CDR3 length: 12 amino acids. CDR3: CASSLGAGEQFF. CDR3 coding DNA: TGTGCCAGCAGTTTGGGGGCGGGTGAGCAGTTCTTC.

In this sample, this clone turned up many times. The chain employs TRBV21-1 and TRBJ1-2; the table's D call of TRBD1 was not tested on the DNA. TRBV21-1 is termed a pseudogene. The CDR3 is made up of 17 amino acids. CDR3 DNA sequence: TGTGCCAGCAGCAAAGACATACCGGGACAAAGGGATTTTGGCTACACCTTC. Amino acid sequence: CASSKDIPGQRDFGYTF.

The chain carries TRBV27 and TRBJ2-6; D may be TRBD1 (6 bases). Germline V lookup: CDR1 MNHEY, CDR2 SMNVEV (reference sequence). The germline V and J ends were trimmed by 5 bases and 4 bases, with 21 bases remaining between them. The CDR3 consists of 18 residues. The CDR3 coding sequence is TGTGCCAGCAGTCCCCGGACAGTCCAGCTAGGAGGGGCCAACGTCCTGACTTTC. This encodes CASSPRTVQLGGANVLTF.

The genes are TRBV30 and TRBJ1-2; 10 nucleotides match TRBD1. CDR3 length: 14 amino acids. From germline, CDR1 is GTSNPN and CDR2 SVGIG (reference sequence). Trimming cost V 3 bases and J 6 bases; bases outside gene matches: 7. For the CDR3, the DNA is TGTGCCTGGAGGGCGCGGGACAGGGGCGATGGCTACACCTTC. Protein: CAWRARDRGDGYTF. Using reference TRBV30 and TRBJ1-2 for the parts outside the CDR3, the full variable domain is SQTIHQWPATLVQPVGSPLSLECTVEGTSNPNLYWYRQAAGRGLQLLFYSVGIGQISSEVPQNLSASRPQDRQFILSSKKLLLSDSGFYLCAWRARDRGDGYTFGSGTRLTVV.

The gene calls are TRBV6-2 or TRBV6-3 and TRBJ2-4; TRBD2 matches at 7 bases. V was clipped by 2 bases and J by 4 bases; unmatched bases: 11. Germline assignment: CDR1 MNHEY and CDR2 SVGEGT. The CDR3 has 17 amino acids. The CDR3 region is CASSYAGLGRLKNIQYF. The DNA for the CDR3 is TGTGCCAGCAGTTACGCTGGACTAGGTCGGTTGAAAAACATTCAGTACTTC.

The chain is built from TRBV7-9 and TRBJ2-7, with a tentative D call TRBD1 (6 bases). Trimming shortened V by 5 bases and J by 0 bases, and 14 bases separated the two germline ends. CDR1 is SEHNR, CDR2 FQNEAQ, per germline (reference sequence). CDR3 length: 15 residues. The CDR3 loop reads CASSMIDRPSYEQYF. The CDR3 DNA sequence: TGTGCCAGCAGCATGATCGACAGGCCCTCCTACGAGCAGTACTTC.

The genes are TRBV7-3 and TRBJ2-1; tentative D call: TRBD1 (5 bases). The CDR3 has 16 residues. V was clipped by 4 bases and J by 6 bases, with 19 bases between them. Germline assignment: CDR1 SGHTA and CDR2 FQGTGA. CDR3 protein: CASSSLGQGRTNEQFF. The CDR3 coding sequence is TGTGCCAGCAGCTCTCTTGGGCAGGGTCGAACCAATGAGCAGTTCTTC.

The V gene is TRBV7-2, the J gene TRBJ1-2; tentatively, D is TRBD1 (6 bases). Germline V gene sequence: CDR1 SGHTA, CDR2 FQGNSA. This CDR3 has 15 residues. The V and J ends lost 1 base and 0 bases respectively, with 9 bases between them. CDR3 bases: TGTGCCAGCAGCTTAGGGACAGAAGCTAACTATGGCTACACCTTC. Translating gives CASSLGTEANYGYTF.

The chain employs TRBV29-1 and TRBJ1-4, with a tentative D call TRBD1 (6 bases). Looked up from germline, CDR1 is SQVTM and CDR2 is ANQGSEA. Trimming removed 4 bases from V and 8 bases from J, with 17 bases in between. The CDR3 is 14 amino acids. Here the CDR3 DNA reads TGCAGCGTTGTCAGGGGTGGAAGAAGGGAAAAACTGTTTTTT. Its translation: CSVVRGGRREKLFF. The variable domain in full, completed from reference TRBV29-1 and TRBJ1-4, reads SAVISQKPSRDICQRGTSLTIQCQVDSQVTMMFWYRQQPGQSLTLIATANQGSEATYESGFVIDKFPISRPNLTFSTLTVSNMSPEDSSIYLCSVVRGGRREKLFFGSGTQLSVL.

The chain uses TRBV5-1 and TRBJ2-1; TRBD2 is a possible D gene (5 bases). CDR1 SGHRS and CDR2 YFSETQ come from the germline V gene. Trimming removed 4 bases from V and 0 bases from J, with 11 bases in between. The CDR3 consists of 15 residues. The CDR3 here is CASSPGVGSYNEQFF. In DNA form, the CDR3 reads TGCGCCAGCAGCCCCGGGGTTGGCTCCTACAATGAGCAGTTCTTC.

The J gene is TRBJ1-5, the V gene TRBV28, with D tentatively TRBD1 (6 bases). Trimming shortened V by 6 bases and J by 2 bases, and 11 bases separated the two germline ends. CDR1 is MDHEN and CDR2 is SYDVKM in the germline V gene. The CDR3 sequence is 14 residues long. CDR3: CASSTGRGNQPQHF. The CDR3 DNA reads as TGTGCCAGCAGCACAGGGAGGGGCAATCAGCCCCAGCATTTT.

The chain combines TRBV5-6 with TRBJ2-5; D unresolved. Germline lookup yields CDR1 SGHDT and CDR2 YYEEEE. The V gene lost 0 bases and the J gene lost 6 bases, with 12 bases spanning the gap. This CDR3 comprises 14 residues. CDR3: CASSLVAARQTQYF. CDR3 coding DNA: TGTGCCAGCAGCTTGGTAGCAGCGAGGCAGACCCAGTACTTC.